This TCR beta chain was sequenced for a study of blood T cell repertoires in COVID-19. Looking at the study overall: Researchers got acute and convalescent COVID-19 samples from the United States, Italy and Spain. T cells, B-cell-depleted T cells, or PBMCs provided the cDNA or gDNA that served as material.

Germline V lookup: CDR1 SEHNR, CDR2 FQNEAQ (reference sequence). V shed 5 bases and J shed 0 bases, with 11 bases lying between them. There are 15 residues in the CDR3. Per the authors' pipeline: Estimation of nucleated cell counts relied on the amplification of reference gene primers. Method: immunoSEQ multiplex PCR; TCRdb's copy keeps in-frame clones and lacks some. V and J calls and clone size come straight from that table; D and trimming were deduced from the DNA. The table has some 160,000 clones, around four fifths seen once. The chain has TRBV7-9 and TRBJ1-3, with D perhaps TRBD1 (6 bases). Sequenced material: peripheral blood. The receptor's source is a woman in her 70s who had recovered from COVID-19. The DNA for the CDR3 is TGTGCCAGCAGCCCCCGGACAGACTCTGGAAACACCATATATTTT. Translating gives CASSPRTDSGNTIYF.